This TCR beta chain emerged from a study of regulatory T cells in long-lasting Graves disease. TCR beta libraries were built with iRepertoire HTBI primers and Arm-PCR of CDR3 regions. A single record per CDR3 protein comes from TCRdb applying MiXCR to the multiplex PCR reads. The repertoire holds over 200,000 distinct CDR3 sequences, with about 16% as singletons. The V and J ends lost 3 bases and 7 bases, in that order; junction bases with no gene match: 6. This CDR3 spans 16 amino acids. CDR1 MNHNS and CDR2 SASEGT come from the germline V gene. Stated time point: newly diagnosed GD, antithyroid drugs for less than 3 months. From PBMCs, RNA was extracted and then used to make the TCR library. This clonotype came up many times.

V usage is TRBV6-1 and J usage is TRBJ2-1, with 13 bases lining up with TRBD2. Sequences were derived from peripheral blood mononuclear cells (PBMCs), sampled at new diagnosis, from a patient treated with antithyroid drugs. This sequence originates from a female donor with Graves disease. DNA for the CDR3: TGTGCCAGCAGTGACCGGGGACTAGCGGGAAGAAATGAGCAGTTCTTC. Translation gives CASSDRGLAGRNEQFF.